This TCR beta chain was found in a study of T-cell reconstitution after alpha-beta-depleted transplantation in children. Study results and limitations: Newly generated T cells supplied most T-cell counts and diversity one year post-transplant. Recipient T cells and thymic progenitors that survived gave rise to the high TCRbeta diversity observed at day 60 in some patients. As was reported, about two months after transplant, alpha-beta T cells came from several hundred expanded graft clones.

About this clonotype: The antigen is undetermined.

Preparation of the TCRbeta library used unique molecular identifiers. In TCRdb, the PCR reads were re-called with MiXCR into one record per CDR3 protein. The sample consists of 500,000 to 750,000 distinct CDR3 sequences, over 25% of them appearing once. With V trimmed by 1 base and J by 3 bases, 3 bases remained unmatched. Germline CDR1 reads SGHRS; CDR2 reads YFSETQ. The CDR3 spans 14 residues. The sample consisted of PBMCs, taken before TCRalphabeta/CD19-depleted stem cell transplant. V gene TRBV5-1 combines with J gene TRBJ2-5; the match to TRBD2 covers 7 bases. This clonotype was sampled from a boy in the first two years of life with Wiskott-Aldrich syndrome, due to receive a stem cell transplant. In nucleotides, the CDR3 is TGCGCCAGCAGCTTGTCCCTAGCGGAAGAGACCCAGTACTTC. Protein: CASSLSLAEETQYF.